This TCR beta chain was obtained from a study of cytomegalovirus exposure and HLA in healthy donors. Looking at the study overall: A subsequent analysis stated that the 95 to 150 validation repertoires were run on the same platform as the roughly 670 first-cohort repertoires. Regarding the study as a whole: Most sequenced TCRs were rare (though some public TCRs occurred in many donors).

From germline, CDR1 is SGHRS and CDR2 YFSETQ. This CDR3 comprises 16 residues. V lost 4 bases to trimming and J lost 8 bases; unmatched junction nucleotides: 13. Clones were read by immunoSEQ multiplex PCR, and TCRdb kept only the in-frame ones, dropping some. The table lists some 240,000 clones, more than 75% of them singletons, with around 1.2% in the top ten. A word on this clone: Antigen unknown.

The source is a woman aged 25 to 39 in good health and CMV-seropositive. The V and J genes are TRBV5-1 and TRBJ2-1; TRBD2 agrees at 9 bases. Sequences were obtained from PBMCs. The CDR3 sequence is CASSRTGTSFWDEQFF. CDR3 sequence (DNA): TGCGCCAGCAGCCGAACCGGGACTAGCTTTTGGGATGAGCAGTTCTTC.